The subject of this entry is one TCR beta chain. Produced via immunoSEQ multiplex PCR; TCRdb's table is partial and in-frame only. The sample yields approximately 64,000 clones, about nine tenths seen once. The data belong to a study of OX40 agonist ivuxolimab in advanced cancers. Study overall: The patients received agonistic anti-OX40 (CD134) antibody ivuxolimab.

In germline, CDR1 is SGHTA, CDR2 FQGNSA. This CDR3 region has 16 residues. The germline V and J ends were trimmed by 0 bases and 0 bases, with 12 bases remaining between them. The source material was CD4+ or CD8+ T cells sorted from blood, sampled in a trial of the OX40 agonist ivuxolimab. This TCR was recovered from an adult with an advanced solid tumor such as melanoma, head and neck, liver or kidney cancer. This chain connects TRBV7-2 to TRBJ2-7, with D possibly being TRBD1 (5 bases). The CDR3 nucleotides are TGTGCCAGCAGCTTAGCTGCAGGGCAATTCTCCTACGAGCAGTACTTC. Encoded protein: CASSLAAGQFSYEQYF.